This entry lists 21 T cell receptor beta chains sequenced from one sample in a study of cytomegalovirus exposure and HLA in healthy donors. Vbeta (60) and Jbeta (13) primers were used in the PCR. The data were produced by immunoSEQ multiplex PCR, yet TCRdb's version contains in-frame clones alone and is incomplete. The sample includes under 55,000 clones, approximately 70% of them seen just once. Sample: PBMCs. Receptors originate from a woman aged 45 to 65 in good health and CMV-seronegative.

V gene TRBV19 combines with J gene TRBJ2-7; the match to TRBD2 covers 11 bases. Germline values: CDR1 LNHDA, CDR2 SQIVND (reference sequence). The CDR3 sequence is 16 residues long. Trimming at V came to 5 bases and at J to 0 bases, leaving 6 bases not matched to a gene. CDR3 in DNA: TGTGCCAGTAGTGCCCAACTAGCGGGGGACTCCTACGAGCAGTACTTC. Translation: CASSAQLAGDSYEQYF.

V gene TRBV7-2 combines with J gene TRBJ2-1; weak D call: TRBD1 (5 bases). The CDR3 spans 14 residues. Per germline, CDR1 SGHTA and CDR2 FQGNSA. V was clipped by 5 bases and J by 3 bases, with 11 bases between them. Here the CDR3 DNA reads TGTGCCAGCAGCCCACAGGCTCTCTACAATGAGCAGTTCTTC. Translated: CASSPQALYNEQFF.

This clone was detected only once. This chain uses TRBV5-1 with TRBJ1-2; 7 nucleotides line up with TRBD1. The V gene end was trimmed by 4 bases and the J gene end by 7 bases; junction bases not matched to a gene: 4. Germline CDR1 reads SGHRS; CDR2 reads YFSETQ. CDR3 length: 12 amino acids. CDR3 protein: CASSTTGSGYTF. The CDR3 DNA reads TGCGCCAGCAGCACGACAGGGAGTGGCTACACCTTC.

The chain links TRBV4-1 to TRBJ1-6; 8 bases line up with TRBD1. The CDR3 runs 15 residues. Germline trimming cut 4 bases from V and 3 bases from J; bases unmatched to any gene: 2. Germline V gives CDR1 MGHRA, CDR2 YSYEKL. In DNA form, the CDR3 reads TGCGCCAGCAGCCTAGGACAGGGCTATAATTCACCCCTCCACTTT. Translating it yields CASSLGQGYNSPLHF.

Concerning this clone: In the same sample, other DNA sequences code for this CDR3. The chain has TRBV19 and TRBJ2-1, with 8 bases aligning to TRBD2. The CDR3 runs to 15 residues. V lost 2 bases and J lost 3; bases outside the gene matches: 3. Germline lookup yields CDR1 LNHDA and CDR2 SQIVND (reference sequence). Here the CDR3 DNA reads TGTGCCAGTAGTATATCACTAGCGGTCTACAATGAGCAGTTCTTC. It translates to CASSISLAVYNEQFF.

The chain recombines TRBV10-3 with TRBJ2-2; D possibly corresponds to TRBD1 (6 bases). This CDR3 contains 14 residues. CDR1 ENHRY and CDR2 SYGVKD come from the germline V gene. V lost 11 bases, J lost 0 bases, and 13 bases lay in between. The CDR3 DNA is TGTGCCCTCGGTCGGACAGCGAACACCGGGGAGCTGTTTTTT. Protein product: CALGRTANTGELFF.

The DNA of the CDR3 is TGTGCCAGCTCACCCTTGGACAGGGCGGATGAAGCTTTCTTT. This translates into CASSPLDRADEAFF. The chain is built from TRBV18 and TRBJ1-1; 8 nucleotides match TRBD1. The CDR3 runs 14 residues. The ends lost 3 bases at V and 7 bases at J; junction bases unmatched: 7. Germline V gene sequence: CDR1 KGHSH, CDR2 LQKENI.

The CDR3 bases are TGCGCCAGCGGGACCGGACAGCAAGAGTCGAGTGAGCAGTTCTTC. This codes for CASGTGQQESSEQFF. The rearrangement uses TRBV5-1 and TRBJ2-1, with D possibly being TRBD1 (6 bases). The CDR3 runs 15 residues. The V gene's germline CDR1 is SGHRS and CDR2 YFSETQ. Trimming removed 7 bases from V and 9 bases from J, with 23 bases in between.

This rearrangement joins TRBV29-1 to TRBJ2-1; 11 bases map to TRBD1. Losses at the gene ends were 4 bases for V and 9 bases for J; bases not matched to a gene: 8. The CDR3 runs to 14 residues. Germline values: CDR1 SQVTM, CDR2 ANQGSEA. The chain's CDR3 is CSVGGTGGWGEQFF. The DNA for the CDR3 is TGCAGCGTTGGTGGGACAGGGGGATGGGGTGAGCAGTTCTTC.

This rearrangement joins TRBV6-5 to TRBJ2-7; weak D call: TRBD2 (6 bases). Trimming stripped 0 bases from V and 7 bases from J, with 10 bases between. Per the germline V gene, CDR1 is MNHEY and CDR2 is SVGAGI. The CDR3 runs 13 residues. The CDR3 DNA follows: TGTGCCAGCAGTTACTCGATCCGGGGGGAGCAGTACTTC. This translates into CASSYSIRGEQYF.

J is TRBJ2-7 and V is TRBV18; 14 bases are a match to TRBD2. The germline V gene has CDR1 KGHSH and CDR2 LQKENI. Losses at the gene ends were 4 bases for V and 2 bases for J; bases not matched to a gene: 10. The CDR3 totals 18 residues. CDR3 region: CASSLDGLAGGLTYEQYF. Here the CDR3 DNA reads TGTGCCAGCTCACTAGACGGACTAGCGGGGGGTTTGACCTACGAGCAGTACTTC.

The V gene is TRBV5-1, the J gene TRBJ2-7; TRBD2 is a possible D gene (5 bases). Trimming shortened V by 7 bases and J by 6 bases, and 20 bases separated the two germline ends. The CDR3 covers 14 residues. In germline, CDR1 is SGHRS, CDR2 YFSETQ. The CDR3 bases are TGCGCCAGCGGGCCTGGGAGCCGGGTTGCCGAGCAGTACTTC. Protein product: CASGPGSRVAEQYF.

The genes are TRBV6-6 and TRBJ1-4; 7 bases map to TRBD1. Germline CDR1 reads MNHNY; CDR2 reads SVGAGI (reference sequence). CDR3 length: 14 amino acids. The J segment lost 4 bases and the V segment lost 3 bases, leaving 2 bases of the junction unmatched. In nucleotides, the CDR3 is TGTGCCAGCAGTTATAGGGACAGTAATGAAAAACTGTTTTTT. The encoded protein is CASSYRDSNEKLFF.

The V gene is TRBV30, the J gene TRBJ1-5; D perhaps matches TRBD1 (5 bases). Germline V gene sequence: CDR1 GTSNPN, CDR2 SVGIG (reference sequence). V lost 8 bases to trimming and J lost 2 bases, with 19 bases between them. This CDR3 comprises 15 residues. For the CDR3, the DNA is TGTGCCATGGAACACCTGGGGCAGCGCAATCAGCCCCAGCATTTT. Protein: CAMEHLGQRNQPQHF. Full variable domain (remainder filled in from reference TRBV30 and TRBJ1-5): SQTIHQWPATLVQPVGSPLSLECTVEGTSNPNLYWYRQAAGRGLQLLFYSVGIGQISSEVPQNLSASRPQDRQFILSSKKLLLSDSGFYLCAMEHLGQRNQPQHFGDGTRLSIL.

The V gene is TRBV5-4, the J gene TRBJ2-6; TRBD1 matches 10 bases. Germline assignment: CDR1 SGHNT and CDR2 YYREEE (reference sequence). V gave up 0 bases and J gave up 2 bases; unmatched junction bases: 8. This CDR3 region has 19 residues. CDR3 residues: CASSLGGGTGVAGANVLTF. For the CDR3, the DNA is TGTGCCAGCAGCTTGGGTGGGGGGACAGGGGTGGCTGGGGCCAACGTCCTGACTTTC.

The chain employs TRBV30 and TRBJ2-1, with 12 bases that match TRBD2. Germline V gene lookup returns CDR1 GTSNPN and CDR2 SVGIG (reference sequence). The ends lost 3 bases at V and 5 bases at J; junction bases unmatched: 5. This CDR3 comprises 15 residues. This CDR3 is CAWSGLAGTNNEQFF. The CDR3 DNA reads as TGTGCCTGGAGCGGACTAGCGGGGACAAACAATGAGCAGTTCTTC.

The chain links TRBV7-2 to TRBJ2-5; 9 nucleotides match TRBD2. Germline CDR1 and CDR2: SGHTA and FQGNSA. V shed 1 base, J shed 1 base, and the junction held 7 bases outside the gene matches. The CDR3 extends over 17 amino acids. The CDR3 DNA is TGTGCCAGCAGCTTAGAGAGGTCTAGCGGGGCCCAAGAGACCCAGTACTTC. It is translated as CASSLERSSGAQETQYF.

The V gene is TRBV6-4, the J gene TRBJ2-5; 10 positions agree with TRBD2. Germline CDR1 is MRHNA and CDR2 is SNTAGT. Trimming took 7 bases from V and 2 from J; bases not matched to a gene: 16. The CDR3 runs 18 residues. The CDR3 DNA follows: TGTGCCAGCAAAGTGCGGGCTAGCGGGGGCCCACTACAAGAGACCCAGTACTTC. This sequence encodes CASKVRASGGPLQETQYF.

The J gene is TRBJ2-1, the V gene TRBV19; 8 nucleotides agree with TRBD2. V shed 1 base, J shed 7 bases, and the junction held 9 bases outside the gene matches. The CDR3 has 16 residues. CDR1 and CDR2 from the germline V gene are LNHDA and SQIVND (reference sequence). The CDR3 DNA reads TGTGCCAGTAGTATAGTGCCTAGCGGGCTAGGGAATGAGCAGTTCTTC. Amino acid sequence: CASSIVPSGLGNEQFF.

V is TRBV7-3 and J is TRBJ1-5; 8 bases are a match to TRBD1. V gave up 1 base and J gave up 7 bases; unmatched junction bases: 3. The CDR3 length is 14 residues. Germline CDR1 reads SGHTA; CDR2 reads FQGTGA. CDR3 sequence: CASSLNGQGQPQHF. Written as DNA, the CDR3 is TGTGCCAGCAGCTTAAACGGACAGGGACAGCCCCAGCATTTT.

The CDR3 coding sequence is TGTGCCAGCAGTTCCTACCGGGACAGCCCTGCAACTAATGAAAAACTGTTTTTT. Translation: CASSSYRDSPATNEKLFF. This chain joins TRBV28 and TRBJ1-4; 7 bases agree with TRBD1. The J segment lost 0 bases and the V segment lost 4 bases, leaving 11 bases of the junction unmatched. The CDR3 is 18 residues long. Germline assignment: CDR1 MDHEN and CDR2 SYDVKM. The full variable domain, rest sourced from reference TRBV28 and TRBJ1-4, is DVKVTQSSRYLVKRTGEKVFLECVQDMDHENMFWYRQDPGLGLRLIYFSYDVKMKEKGDIPEGYSVSREKKERFSLILESASTNQTSMYLCASSSYRDSPATNEKLFFGSGTQLSVL.